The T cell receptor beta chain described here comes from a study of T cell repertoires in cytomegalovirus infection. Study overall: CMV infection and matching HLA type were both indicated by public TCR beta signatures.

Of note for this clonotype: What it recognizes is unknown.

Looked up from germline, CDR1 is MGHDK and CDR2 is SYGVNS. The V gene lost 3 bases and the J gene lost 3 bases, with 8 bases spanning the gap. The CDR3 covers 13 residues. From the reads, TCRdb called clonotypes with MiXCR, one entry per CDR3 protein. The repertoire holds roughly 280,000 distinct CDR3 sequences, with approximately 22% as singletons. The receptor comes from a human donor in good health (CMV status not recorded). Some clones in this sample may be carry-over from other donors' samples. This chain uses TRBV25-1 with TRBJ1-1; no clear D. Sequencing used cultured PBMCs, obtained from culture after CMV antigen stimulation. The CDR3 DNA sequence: TGTGCCAGCAGTGATGGCGATTACACTGAAGCTTTCTTT. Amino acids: CASSDGDYTEAFF.